This T cell receptor (beta chain) was captured by sequencing in a study of neurological immune-mediated disorders (dated by TCRdb to the late 2010s). For the wider study: Among the roughly 34 multiple sclerosis patients, relapsing-remitting MS was present in some 31 and secondary progressive MS was present in 3. Peripheral blood TCR-beta repertoires from HTLV-I-associated myelopathy (HAM/TSP) patients, multiple sclerosis patients and healthy controls were compared by UMI-based sequencing. Alongside PBMC samples, the set of approximately 100 TCR-beta libraries contained longitudinal samples, technical triplicates, and paired CD4+ and CD8+ T-cell subsets that had been sorted. The cohort was made up of 68 subjects, consisting of roughly 15 HAM/TSP patients, roughly 35 multiple sclerosis patients and 20 healthy controls.

CDR1 and CDR2, per the germline V gene, are SGHRS and YFSETQ. Here V drops 6 bases and J drops 3 bases, and the junction holds 19 bases not matched to any gene. Including cysteine and phenylalanine, the CDR3 has 18 amino acids. Only the CDR3 part of the read is kept: 54 bases, read in frame from the first base. cDNA was synthesized by template-switch 5'RACE using a primer with a 10-nucleotide random unique molecular identifier that tagged each TCR transcript. Every sequencing run yielded over 170 million TCR-beta sequences covering 15-18 subjects. Total RNA was extracted with the RNeasy kit. TCR-beta VDJ regions were amplified with primers for the TCR constant region and the 5'RACE anchor, using the KAPA Real-time Library Amplification kit. Sample indexes and Illumina adaptors were added in a first PCR, and a second PCR then increased library yield. After purification with Ampure beads, the TCR product of roughly 650 bp was size-selected on a 2% E-gel SizeSelection system. Before pooling, library quality was checked on a Bioanalyzer, concentration was measured with Qubit, and libraries were quantified with the Kapa Library Quantification kit. An Illumina HiSeq 2500 sequenced the libraries paired-end 2 x 150 bp. To increase sequence diversity, roughly 24-31% phiX was spiked into each library pool. Concerning the study's data processing: Quality-filtered reads were processed with the UMI-based MiGEC pipeline, and over 75% of raw TCR sequences were removed by the MiGEC pipeline during error correction. IMGT germline references were used for alignment of VDJ genes, and clonotypes were defined by a unique CDR3 amino acid sequence together with V-J genes. Clonal expansion, Shannon diversity and CDR3 relatedness were evaluated with VDJtools (CalcPairwiseDistances, ClusterSamples), while phylogenetic trees were built in CLCbio workbench. A clone was classed as expanded if it had 8 or more unique UMIs, a cutoff based on coefficient-of-variation modelling across technical triplicates. TCRdb handled the public reads itself, with Q25 trimming in fastp and clone calling in MiXCR, and kept productive beta chains. Rows with a matching CDR3 protein are joined into one entry that keeps the most common DNA and genes. The V and J calls and clone size are TCRdb's, not the authors'. This sample lists approximately 60,000 distinct CDR3 sequences; about 4.2% were detected once. Around 3% of the sample lies in the top ten.

Libraries from unsorted PBMCs were made from 2 million PBMCs kept in RNAlater at -80 degrees C until RNA extraction. The multiple sclerosis patients were enrolled in a US clinical protocol that used magnetic resonance imaging to evaluate disease progression. Peripheral blood was subjected to Ficoll-Hypaque density gradient centrifugation to isolate PBMCs, which were then cryopreserved in liquid nitrogen. Study-level results and caveats: In phylogenetic analysis, the repertoires of 18 of 34 MS patients grouped into a cluster of related CDR3 sequences, which suggests a possible signature at the repertoire level. No association of the MS cluster with clinical or MRI features was observed, and the need for larger cohorts was stated by the authors. TCR clonal expansion was highest in HAM/TSP patients and lowest in MS patients, with MS patients falling below even healthy controls. Expanded clones from different subjects shared no identical CDR3 amino acid sequences, which suggests that TCR-beta repertoires were private in all groups.

At least ten counts were recorded for this clonotype. Its antigen is unknown. Nothing much larger sits one base from this clone, and base qualities are not available. Sequencing was carried out using PBMCs. This receptor was taken from a man aged 50-60 years with multiple sclerosis. The V and J genes are TRBV5-1 and TRBJ2-7; TRBD1 matches 9 bases in the middle. CDR3 sequence: CASTPGFRFGQGNYEQYF. The sequence in DNA is TGCGCCAGCACCCCCGGGTTTAGGTTCGGACAGGGGAACTACGAGCAGTACTTC.